These T cell receptor beta chains were read from a single sample in a study of beta chain features in type 1 diabetes. Sequencing was performed with immunoSEQ multiplex PCR; in TCRdb, only in-frame clones are kept and a portion is missing. In the table there are 310,000 or so clones, 11% of which are singletons. The sample taken for sequencing was naive CD4+ T cells from blood. The receptors here all came from a woman in her twenties or thirties in good health. Both conserved end residues are part of each CDR3. D genes are given only for firm matches. Some rows have no size entry. The others give once, few or many, or a class for an expanded clone.

size,D,V,J,length,DNA,CDR3
NA,TRBD2,TRBV9,TRBJ2-2,15,TGTGCCAGCAGCGCAAGGACTAGCCCGACTGGGGAGCTGTTTTTT,CASSARTSPTGELFF
NA,TRBD1,TRBV7-9,TRBJ2-5,15,TGTGCCAGCAGCTTTTACGGGACAGTACAAGAGACCCAGTACTTC,CASSFYGTVQETQYF
NA,TRBD2,TRBV5-1,TRBJ2-1,16,TGCGCCAGCAGCTTCAATAGCGGGAGACCCTACAATGAGCAGTTCTTC,CASSFNSGRPYNEQFF
NA,NA,TRBV30,TRBJ2-7,11,TGTGCCTGGGAACAGGGCTACGAGCAGTACTTC,CAWEQGYEQYF
few,NA,TRBV7-3,TRBJ2-7,15,TGTGCCAGCAGCTTGCGGGCCCCTCCGGGTGACGAGCAGTACTTC,CASSLRAPPGDEQYF
NA,TRBD2,TRBV19,TRBJ2-1,14,TGTGCCAGCCGAGCTAGCGGGAGTATTGGGGAGCAGTTCTTC,CASRASGSIGEQFF
few,TRBD2,TRBV29-1,TRBJ2-3,15,TGCAGCGTTCCCGGACTAGCGGGAATGCCAGATACGCAGTATTTT,CSVPGLAGMPDTQYF
few,NA,TRBV2,TRBJ1-4,14,TGTGCCAGCAGTAAACCGCAGGGTGGAGAAAAACTGTTTTTT,CASSKPQGGEKLFF
NA,NA,TRBV6-5,TRBJ2-3,14,TGTGCCAGCAGCCTCGACTGGAATGCAGATACGCAGTATTTT,CASSLDWNADTQYF
NA,NA,TRBV12-5,TRBJ2-7,13,TGTGCTAGTGGTTTGGAGGAAGGGGTCGAGCAGTACTTC,CASGLEEGVEQYF
few,TRBD2,TRBV30,TRBJ2-5,14,TGTGCCTGGAGTGTCTATAGCGGGACTGAGACCCAGTACTTC,CAWSVYSGTETQYF
few,NA,TRBV18,TRBJ2-1,15,TGTGCCAGCTCACCACCGAGCATCGGGTCGGATGAGCAGTTCTTC,CASSPPSIGSDEQFF
NA,TRBD1,TRBV18,TRBJ1-5,18,TGTGCCAGCTCACTCCTAGGGACAGGGGCTGGGAGCAATCAGCCCCAGCATTTT,CASSLLGTGAGSNQPQHF
few,NA,TRBV5-1,TRBJ2-1,16,TGCGCCAGCAGCTTGTCAGGGGCGAATTACTACAATGAGCAGTTCTTC,CASSLSGANYYNEQFF
few,TRBD1,TRBV18,TRBJ2-6,16,TGTGCCAGCTCAGCCTGGACAGGGGCTGGGGCCAACGTCCTGACTTTC,CASSAWTGAGANVLTF
few,TRBD1,TRBV10-3,TRBJ1-2,14,TGTGCCATCAGGGGACAGGGAGATAACTATGGCTACACCTTC,CAIRGQGDNYGYTF
few,NA,TRBV5-1,TRBJ2-6,15,TGCGCCAGCAGCCCGAGTCTAGATGGGGCCAACGTCCTGACTTTC,CASSPSLDGANVLTF
NA,TRBD1,TRBV15,TRBJ1-2,13,TGTGCCACCAGCAGAGCCGACAGGGACGGCTACACCTTC,CATSRADRDGYTF
NA,NA,TRBV7-9,TRBJ2-7,15,TGTGCCAGCAGCTGGGATGGGAGAATGGTCTACGAGCAGTACTTC,CASSWDGRMVYEQYF
NA,NA,TRBV6-5,TRBJ2-5,13,TGTGCCAGCAGTACAGGGATTTCGGAGACCCAGTACTTC,CASSTGISETQYF
few,TRBD1,TRBV6-6,TRBJ1-5,16,TGTGCCAGCAGTTTACTGGGACAGGCTAGCAATCAGCCCCAGCATTTT,CASSLLGQASNQPQHF